Each of the 30 T cell receptor beta chains below was sequenced from the same sample in a study of PD-1 blockade in classical Hodgkin lymphoma. Regarding time point: cycle 4 day 1 (C4D1), after less than 7 weeks of nivolumab. Each and every patient relapsed after autologous stem cell transplantation, and patients got differing brentuximab vedotin exposure. This table comes from immunoSEQ multiplex PCR, and its TCRdb copy is limited to in-frame clones, with some not included. The sample shows about 21,000 clones, 70% to 85% of them seen only once. The sequencing used peripheral blood mononuclear cells (PBMCs), collected before the fourth cycle of nivolumab. The source is a human donor with classical Hodgkin lymphoma.

This chain uses TRBV19 with TRBJ1-3, with D tentatively TRBD1 (6 bases). The germline gives CDR1 LNHDA, CDR2 SQIVND (reference sequence). V was clipped by 3 bases and J by 4 bases, with 10 bases between them. The CDR3 covers 14 residues. CDR3 protein: CASSIGDTGNTIYF. The CDR3 DNA is TGTGCCAGTAGTATTGGGGACACAGGAAACACCATATATTTT.

V is TRBV15 and J is TRBJ1-4; a weak D match, TRBD1 (6 bases). This CDR3 is 14 amino acids long. CDR1 is LNHNV and CDR2 is YYDKDF in the germline V gene (reference sequence). Trimming took 5 bases from V and 4 from J, leaving 11 bases between them. The CDR3 DNA reads TGTGCCACCAGCGGGGGCAGTCTTAATGAAAAACTGTTTTTT. Translation gives CATSGGSLNEKLFF. Complete variable domain (other parts from reference TRBV15 and TRBJ1-4): DAMVIQNPRYQVTQFGKPVTLSCSQTLNHNVMYWYQQKSSQAPKLLFHYYDKDFNNEADTPDNFQSRRPNTSFCFLDIRSPGLGDTAMYLCATSGGSLNEKLFFGSGTQLSVL.

This sequence joins TRBV18 and TRBJ2-7; D not resolved. Trimming removed 1 base from V and 0 bases from J, with 7 bases in between. This CDR3 spans 14 amino acids. Germline V CDR1 and CDR2: KGHSH, LQKENI. The CDR3 reads CASSPQQDSYEQYF. DNA for the CDR3: TGTGCCAGCTCACCACAGCAGGACTCCTACGAGCAGTACTTC.

V gene TRBV30 combines with J gene TRBJ2-1; 13 bases fit TRBD2. The junction had 7 bases not matched to a gene; V was cut back by 4 bases and J by 4 bases. Germline V gene data show CDR1 as GTSNPN and CDR2 as SVGIG (reference sequence). The CDR3 has 16 residues. The CDR3 DNA is TGTGCCTGGAAGGGACTAGCGGGACGTAAATACAATGAGCAGTTCTTC. Its translation is CAWKGLAGRKYNEQFF.

V is TRBV6-1 and J is TRBJ2-7; TRBD2 matches at 8 bases. CDR3 length equals 15 residues. The J segment lost 2 bases and the V segment lost 4 bases, leaving 7 bases of the junction unmatched. Germline-derived CDR1 and CDR2 are MNHNS and SASEGT. DNA of the CDR3: TGTGCCAGCAGTGGAGGACGGGGGGGGGCCTACGAGCAGTACTTC. It encodes CASSGGRGGAYEQYF.

This clone was seen more than once but under ten times. The gene calls are TRBV7-6 and TRBJ1-1; 10 bases line up with TRBD1. After removal of 11 bases from V and 5 bases from J, the junction contained 8 bases not matched to a gene. CDR1 is SGHVS, CDR2 FNYEAQ, per germline. This CDR3 region has 13 residues. CDR3 residues: CARMTGGRTEAFF. CDR3 DNA sequence: TGTGCCCGGATGACAGGGGGCCGGACTGAAGCTTTCTTT.

The chain is built from TRBV2 and TRBJ2-2; 7 bases fit TRBD2. Germline lookup yields CDR1 SNHLY and CDR2 FYNNEI. V gave up 3 bases and J gave up 5 bases; unmatched junction bases: 6. CDR3 length: 15 residues. The CDR3 spells CASSDLAVRTGELFF. CDR3 sequence (DNA): TGTGCCAGCAGTGACCTAGCGGTACGGACCGGGGAGCTGTTTTTT. Full variable domain (rest looked up from reference TRBV2 and TRBJ2-2): EPEVTQTPSHQVTQMGQEVILRCVPISNHLYFYWYRQILGQKVEFLVSFYNNEISEKSEIFDDQFSVERPDGSNFTLKIRSTKLEDSAMYFCASSDLAVRTGELFFGEGSRLTVL.

In this sample, this clone turned up a few times. This chain joins TRBV28 and TRBJ1-5; tentatively, D is TRBD1 (5 bases). V lost 6 bases and J 9 bases, leaving 18 bases between the germline ends. The length of the CDR3 is 14 residues. CDR1 is MDHEN and CDR2 is SYDVKM in the germline V gene. CDR3 residues: CASSRAGLTGPQHF. CDR3 in DNA: TGTGCCAGCAGCCGGGCAGGCCTTACAGGGCCCCAGCATTTT.

In regard to this clone: The junction does not match germline at one end; this may be a read error. The rearrangement links TRBV11-2 to TRBJ2-7, with 9 bases fitting TRBD1. Germline-derived CDR1 and CDR2 are SGHAT and FQNNGV. The CDR3 consists of 15 residues. As DNA, the CDR3 is TGTGCCAGCAGCTTAGATGGGGACAGGGTTTACGAGCGGTACTTC. Encoded protein: CASSLDGDRVYERYF.

This clone was counted a single time. The chain joins TRBV10-3 to TRBJ2-4; 13 bases agree with TRBD2. The trim removed 5 bases at V and 0 bases at J, leaving 4 bases unmatched. Germline assignment: CDR1 ENHRY and CDR2 SYGVKD. This CDR3 region has 17 residues. The CDR3 loop reads CAISSGTSGTAKNIQYF. CDR3 DNA sequence: TGTGCCATCAGTTCCGGGACTAGCGGGACAGCCAAAAACATTCAGTACTTC.

The CDR3 DNA is TGTGCCAGCATTAGGACAGGGGGCGGGGAGCTGTTTTTT. Amino acids: CASIRTGGGELFF. The chain recombines TRBV6-1 with TRBJ2-2; 10 nucleotides match TRBD1. The CDR3 spans 13 residues. Per germline, CDR1 MNHNS and CDR2 SASEGT. V was clipped by 7 bases and J by 7 bases; unmatched bases: 3.

The rearrangement joins TRBV19 to TRBJ2-3; 7 positions agree with TRBD1. Germline CDR1 LNHDA, CDR2 SQIVND (reference sequence). The CDR3 has 13 amino acids. Trimming removed 4 bases from V and 4 bases from J; junction bases left unmatched: 2. The CDR3 region is CASSNQGADTQYF. The CDR3 DNA sequence: TGTGCCAGTAGTAATCAGGGGGCAGATACGCAGTATTTT.

The CDR3 reads CASSPVASFDTQYF. In DNA form, the CDR3 reads TGCGCCAGCAGCCCGGTTGCGAGTTTTGATACGCAGTATTTT. V and J are TRBV5-1 and TRBJ2-3; no clear D. Germline-derived CDR1 and CDR2 are SGHRS and YFSETQ. The CDR3 contains 14 residues. V lost 4 bases and J lost 6, with 15 bases in between.

This chain links TRBV19 with TRBJ2-7; 7 bases map to TRBD2. The germline V gene has CDR1 LNHDA and CDR2 SQIVND (reference sequence). J lost 2 bases, V lost 6 bases, and 10 bases had no gene match. The CDR3 is 15 amino acids. CDR3 nucleotide sequence: TGTGCCAGTAGAGTTGGTGCGGGGGAAACCTACGAGCAGTACTTC. Its translation is CASRVGAGETYEQYF. Based on the CDR3 plus reference TRBV19 and TRBJ2-7, the full variable domain is DGGITQSPKYLFRKEGQNVTLSCEQNLNHDAMYWYRQDPGQGLRLIYYSQIVNDFQKGDIAEGYSVSREKKESFPLTVTSAQKNPTAFYLCASRVGAGETYEQYFGPGTRLTVT.

The chain employs TRBV2 and TRBJ2-1; 7 positions match TRBD1. This CDR3 is built from 15 residues. The germline V gene has CDR1 SNHLY and CDR2 FYNNEI. V gave up 11 bases and J gave up 2 bases; unmatched junction bases: 12. The CDR3 coding sequence is TGTGCCGCGGACACTTTGGGACAGACCTACAATGAGCAGTTCTTC. Amino acid sequence: CAADTLGQTYNEQFF. Supplemented by reference TRBV2 and TRBJ2-1, the full variable domain reads EPEVTQTPSHQVTQMGQEVILRCVPISNHLYFYWYRQILGQKVEFLVSFYNNEISEKSEIFDDQFSVERPDGSNFTLKIRSTKLEDSAMYFCAADTLGQTYNEQFFGPGTRLTVL.

The J gene is TRBJ1-4, the V gene TRBV19; TRBD1 might be the D (6 bases). Trimming took 7 bases from V and 3 from J, leaving 15 bases between them. This CDR3 region has 15 residues. Per the germline V gene, CDR1 is LNHDA and CDR2 is SQIVND (reference sequence). In DNA, the CDR3 is TGTGCCAGTAATGGGGGGCAGGTTGCTAATGAAAAACTGTTTTTT. It yields the protein CASNGGQVANEKLFF.

J is TRBJ2-3 and V is TRBV5-1; 14 nucleotides agree with TRBD2. This CDR3 is built from 16 residues. The germline V gene has CDR1 SGHRS and CDR2 YFSETQ. The V gene end was trimmed by 1 base and the J gene end by 7 bases; junction bases not matched to a gene: 5. CDR3 loop: CASSLPGTSGSYTQYF. The CDR3 DNA reads TGCGCCAGCAGCTTGCCCGGGACTAGCGGGAGTTATACGCAGTATTTT.

This chain uses TRBV19 with TRBJ1-4; no clear D. V dropped 4 bases and J dropped 7 bases, with 22 bases sitting between them. Germline V CDR1 and CDR2: LNHDA, SQIVND (reference sequence). CDR3 length: 17 amino acids. The CDR3 DNA follows: TGTGCCAGTAGTAACCCCTCCTGGCAGGATGGGATTGAAAAACTGTTTTTT. This encodes CASSNPSWQDGIEKLFF.

J is TRBJ2-1 and V is TRBV15; D is possibly TRBD2 (6 bases). The V gene lost 5 bases and the J gene lost 7 bases, with 18 bases spanning the gap. Germline assignment: CDR1 LNHNV and CDR2 YYDKDF (reference sequence). The CDR3 is made up of 15 amino acids. The CDR3 DNA is TGTGCCACCAGCCGGGAGTTAGGAGGTGGGAATGAGCAGTTCTTC. The encoded protein is CATSRELGGGNEQFF.

The CDR3 region is CASSQLGRQPQHF. Written as DNA, the CDR3 is TGCGCCAGCAGCCAACTCGGACGTCAGCCCCAGCATTTT. The rearrangement links TRBV4-1 to TRBJ1-5; no firm D call. CDR1 is MGHRA and CDR2 is YSYEKL in the germline V gene. V was shortened by 2 bases and J by 6 bases, with 8 bases between the two germline ends. The CDR3 consists of 13 residues.

This clone was detected a few times. This rearrangement joins TRBV15 to TRBJ1-1, with TRBD1 as a possible D gene (6 bases). Germline CDR1 and CDR2: LNHNV and YYDKDF (reference sequence). V lost 1 base and J lost 5, with 14 bases in between. This CDR3 has 15 residues. In DNA, the CDR3 is TGTGCCACCAGCAGAGGAGGAGCAGGGGTGACTGAAGCTTTCTTT. Its protein product is CATSRGGAGVTEAFF.

There are a few counts of this clone. The chain recombines TRBV10-1 with TRBJ1-1; D not certain. Trimming stripped 10 bases from V and 4 bases from J, with 10 bases between. This CDR3 spans 11 amino acids. The V gene's germline CDR1 is WNHNN and CDR2 SYGVQD (reference sequence). The CDR3 DNA reads TGCGCCAACACAACCGTCACTGAAGCTTTCTTT. The encoded protein is CANTTVTEAFF.

The rearrangement joins TRBV18 to TRBJ2-5, with 8 bases lining up with TRBD1. V lost 6 bases, J lost 5 bases, and 5 bases stayed unmatched. The CDR3 length is 13 residues. CDR1 and CDR2 from the germline V gene are KGHSH and LQKENI. The CDR3 spells CASSPGQGETQYF. CDR3 nucleotides: TGTGCCAGCTCCCCTGGACAGGGTGAGACCCAGTACTTC.

The chain joins TRBV4-1 to TRBJ1-1; D unclear. Germline CDR1 reads MGHRA; CDR2 reads YSYEKL. Trimming removed 1 base at V and 10 bases at J, with 7 bases between. The CDR3 extends over 11 amino acids. CDR3 sequence (DNA): TGCGCCAGCAGCCAAGCTGCCAGAGCTTTCTTT. This encodes CASSQAARAFF.

V gene TRBV11-2 combines with J gene TRBJ2-2; D uncertain. The CDR3 has 13 amino acids. V was pared by 1 base and J by 3 bases, with 3 bases between. Germline CDR1 and CDR2: SGHAT and FQNNGV. The CDR3 nucleotides are TGTGCCAGCAGCTTAGGCTACACCGGGGAGCTGTTTTTT. Translation: CASSLGYTGELFF.

This clone was observed a single time. CDR3 in DNA: TGTGCCAGCAGTTCTAACCCCGACAGGGTCGGGCAAGAGACCCAGTACTTC. Its protein is CASSSNPDRVGQETQYF. The gene calls are TRBV27 and TRBJ2-5, with 7 bases identical to TRBD1. Germline CDR1 reads MNHEY; CDR2 reads SMNVEV (reference sequence). CDR3 length equals 17 residues. The V gene end was trimmed by 4 bases and the J gene end by 2 bases; junction bases not matched to a gene: 13.

The V and J genes are TRBV29-1 and TRBJ1-1, with D uncertain. The V gene's germline CDR1 is SQVTM and CDR2 ANQGSEA. The CDR3 extends over 13 amino acids. The V end lost 6 bases, the J end lost 0 bases, and 11 bases lay between the germline ends. For the CDR3, the DNA is TGCAGCGTAGCGGACCGGATGAACACTGAAGCTTTCTTT. Translation gives CSVADRMNTEAFF. The complete variable domain, with remaining parts taken from reference TRBV29-1 and TRBJ1-1, reads SAVISQKPSRDICQRGTSLTIQCQVDSQVTMMFWYRQQPGQSLTLIATANQGSEATYESGFVIDKFPISRPNLTFSTLTVSNMSPEDSSIYLCSVADRMNTEAFFGQGTRLTVV.

The chain is built from TRBV5-1 and TRBJ1-1, with TRBD1 matching over 8 bases. Germline V lookup: CDR1 SGHRS, CDR2 YFSETQ. The V gene end was trimmed by 5 bases and the J gene end by 3 bases; junction bases not matched to a gene: 9. This CDR3 is 15 amino acids long. CDR3 bases: TGCGCCAGCAGGAGAGACCAGGGGGCTTACACTGAAGCTTTCTTT. This codes for CASRRDQGAYTEAFF.

V gene TRBV12-5 combines with J gene TRBJ2-2; tentative D call: TRBD2 (5 bases). This CDR3 has 15 residues. Germline CDR1 is LGHNT and CDR2 is FRNRAP. Trimming left V 5 bases short and J 2 bases short, with 12 bases between. CDR3 sequence: CASGIRTVNTGELFF. The DNA of the CDR3 is TGTGCTAGTGGTATCAGGACTGTTAACACCGGGGAGCTGTTTTTT.

The J gene is TRBJ1-3, the V gene TRBV4-1; perhaps TRBD1 as D (6 bases). From germline, CDR1 is MGHRA and CDR2 YSYEKL. Trimming removed 0 bases from V and 0 bases from J, with 9 bases in between. The CDR3 has 16 amino acids. CDR3 protein: CASSQDRTASGNTIYF. CDR3 DNA: TGCGCCAGCAGCCAAGATAGGACAGCCTCTGGAAACACCATATATTTT.